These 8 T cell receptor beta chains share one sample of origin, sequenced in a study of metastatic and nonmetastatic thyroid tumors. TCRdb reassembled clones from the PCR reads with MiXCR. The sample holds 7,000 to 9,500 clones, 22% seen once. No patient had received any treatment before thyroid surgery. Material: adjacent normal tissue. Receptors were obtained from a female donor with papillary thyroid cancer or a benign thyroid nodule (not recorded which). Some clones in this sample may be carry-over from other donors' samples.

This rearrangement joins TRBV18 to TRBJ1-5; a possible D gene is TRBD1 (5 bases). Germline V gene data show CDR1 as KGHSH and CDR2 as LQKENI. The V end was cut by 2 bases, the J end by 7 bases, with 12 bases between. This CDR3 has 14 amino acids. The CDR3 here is CASSPVEGTQPQHF. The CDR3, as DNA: TGTGCCAGCTCACCAGTGGAGGGGACCCAGCCCCAGCATTTT. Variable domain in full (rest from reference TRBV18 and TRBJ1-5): NAGVMQNPRHLVRRRGQEARLRCSPMKGHSHVYWYRQLPEEGLKFMVYLQKENIIDESGMPKERFSAEFPKEGPSILRIQQVVRGDSAAYFCASSPVEGTQPQHFGDGTRLSIL.

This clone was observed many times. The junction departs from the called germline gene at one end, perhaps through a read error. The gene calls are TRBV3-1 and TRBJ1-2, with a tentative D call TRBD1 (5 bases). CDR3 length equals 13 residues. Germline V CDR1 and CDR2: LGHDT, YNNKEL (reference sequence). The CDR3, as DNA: TGTGCCAGCAGCCAAGATACCAGGGATGGCGACACCTTC. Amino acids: CASSQDTRDGDTF.

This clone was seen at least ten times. DNA for the CDR3: TGTGCCAGCAGATACAGGGGCTCAACTAATGAAAAACTGTTTTTT. This encodes CASRYRGSTNEKLFF. The J gene is TRBJ1-4, the V gene TRBV28, with 7 nucleotides matching TRBD1. Trimming removed 6 bases from V and 0 bases from J; junction bases left unmatched: 4. CDR3 length equals 15 residues. Germline V lookup: CDR1 MDHEN, CDR2 SYDVKM.

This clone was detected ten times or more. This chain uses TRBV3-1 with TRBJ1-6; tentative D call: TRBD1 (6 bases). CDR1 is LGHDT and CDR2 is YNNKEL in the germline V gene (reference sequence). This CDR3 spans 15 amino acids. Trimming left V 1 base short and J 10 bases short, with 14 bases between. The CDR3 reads CASSQVLGAGSPLHF. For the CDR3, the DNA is TGTGCCAGCAGCCAAGTACTGGGGGCCGGGTCACCCCTCCACTTT.

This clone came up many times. CDR3 residues: CASSQDRASGSYNEQFF. The CDR3 DNA follows: TGCGCCAGCAGCCAAGATCGGGCTAGCGGAAGCTACAATGAGCAGTTCTTC. The V gene is TRBV4-3, the J gene TRBJ2-1; 7 bases map to TRBD2. Germline lookup yields CDR1 LGHNA and CDR2 YSLEER. The CDR3 has 17 amino acids. After removal of 0 bases from V and 3 bases from J, the junction contained 8 bases not matched to a gene.

The CDR3 region is CASSDRKAGDQPQHF. Here the CDR3 DNA reads TGTGCCAGCAGTGATCGTAAGGCTGGGGATCAGCCCCAGCATTTT. This chain joins TRBV6-1 and TRBJ1-5; no firm D call. The V gene lost 3 bases and the J gene lost 5 bases, with 14 bases spanning the gap. Germline CDR1 is MNHNS and CDR2 is SASEGT. The CDR3 is made up of 15 amino acids.

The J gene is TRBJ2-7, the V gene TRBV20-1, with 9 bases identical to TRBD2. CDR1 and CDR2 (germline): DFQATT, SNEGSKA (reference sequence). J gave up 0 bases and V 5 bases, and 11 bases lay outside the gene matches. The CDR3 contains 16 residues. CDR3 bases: TGCAGTGCTCGCGGATCTAGCGGGGCTAGCTCCTACGAGCAGTACTTC. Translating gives CSARGSSGASSYEQYF.

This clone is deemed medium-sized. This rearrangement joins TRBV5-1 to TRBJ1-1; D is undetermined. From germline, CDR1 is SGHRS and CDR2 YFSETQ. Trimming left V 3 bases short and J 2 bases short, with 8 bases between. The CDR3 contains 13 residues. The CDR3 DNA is TGCGCCAGCAGCTGGGGATCTAACACTGAAGCTTTCTTT. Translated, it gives CASSWGSNTEAFF.